This section outlines one T cell receptor (beta chain) sequence together with its context. Antigen unknown. Extracted RNA was reverse transcribed into cDNA, the sequencing template. Assay used: immunoSEQ multiplex PCR; TCRdb lists only in-frame clones, some missing. The sample contains 100,000 to 150,000 clones, around 49% of which appear only once. The CDR3 extends over 13 amino acids. From germline, CDR1 is GTSNPN and CDR2 SVGIG (reference sequence). V was clipped by 7 bases and J by 5 bases; unmatched bases: 9. This entry belongs to a study of CD8+ T cells in alopecia areata. Study-wide findings and caveats: Higher clonality than in normal scalp was seen in lesional scalp, especially alopecia totalis/universalis.

Patients with alopecia areata provided lesional scalp punch biopsies as well as peripheral blood. The TCR sequence derives from a human donor with alopecia areata. This rearrangement joins TRBV30 to TRBJ2-7, with TRBD1 matching 9 bases. This sample comprised CD8+ T cells sorted from blood, obtained at week 0. DNA for the CDR3: TGTGCCTCCTTGGGACAGGGCGGAGACGAGCAGTACTTC. Its protein product is CASLGQGGDEQYF.